The following is a TCR beta chain sequence with its context. No antigen is known for it. Time point of the sample: patch test 1, 2 weeks after DPC sensitization. The treatment denotes: therapeutic diphenylcyclopropenone sensitization with weekly scalp DPC. The sample belongs to a study of human T cells and chemical hapten exposure. The wider study: Patients were mainly female, each with alopecia areata, totalis or universalis. Study findings and constraints: PT1 expanded TCR counts and patch test score correlated positively.

Unique molecular identifiers were attached to individual cDNA molecules during library preparation. TCRdb used MiXCR to reprocess the RACE reads, holding one entry per CDR3 protein. The repertoire holds fewer than 500,000 distinct CDR3 sequences, about 4.4% seen once, with over 2% in the top ten. The CDR3 spans 14 residues. The germline gives CDR1 DFQATT, CDR2 SNEGSKA (reference sequence). The junction had 8 bases not matched to a gene; V was cut back by 5 bases and J by 8 bases. The TCR originated in a woman aged 50 to 60 with alopecia areata. Some clones in this sample may be carry-over from other donors' samples. The rearrangement uses TRBV20-1 and TRBJ2-1; 11 bases align to TRBD2. The starting material was whole blood, obtained in connection with sensitization to the hapten diphenylcyclopropenone (DPC). CDR3 bases: TGCAGTGCTCCTAGGGCTAGCGGGAGGTATGAGCAGTTCTTC. Amino acid sequence: CSAPRASGRYEQFF.